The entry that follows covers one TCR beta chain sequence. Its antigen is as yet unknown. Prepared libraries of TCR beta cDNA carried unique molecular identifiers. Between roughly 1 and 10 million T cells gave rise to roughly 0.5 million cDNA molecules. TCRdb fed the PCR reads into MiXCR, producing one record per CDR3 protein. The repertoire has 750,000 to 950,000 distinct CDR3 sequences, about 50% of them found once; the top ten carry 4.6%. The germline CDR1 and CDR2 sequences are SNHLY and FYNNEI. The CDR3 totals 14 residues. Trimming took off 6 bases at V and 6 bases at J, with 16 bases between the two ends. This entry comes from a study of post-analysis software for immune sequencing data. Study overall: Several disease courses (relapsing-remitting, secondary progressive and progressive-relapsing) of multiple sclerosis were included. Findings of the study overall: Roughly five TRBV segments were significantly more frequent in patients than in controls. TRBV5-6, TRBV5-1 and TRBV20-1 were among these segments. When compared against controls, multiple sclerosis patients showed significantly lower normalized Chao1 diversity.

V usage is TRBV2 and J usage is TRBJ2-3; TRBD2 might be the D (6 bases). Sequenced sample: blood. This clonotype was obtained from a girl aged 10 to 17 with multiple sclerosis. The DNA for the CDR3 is TGTGCCAGCAGCGGACTAAGAAGGCTTGATACGCAGTATTTT. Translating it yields CASSGLRRLDTQYF.